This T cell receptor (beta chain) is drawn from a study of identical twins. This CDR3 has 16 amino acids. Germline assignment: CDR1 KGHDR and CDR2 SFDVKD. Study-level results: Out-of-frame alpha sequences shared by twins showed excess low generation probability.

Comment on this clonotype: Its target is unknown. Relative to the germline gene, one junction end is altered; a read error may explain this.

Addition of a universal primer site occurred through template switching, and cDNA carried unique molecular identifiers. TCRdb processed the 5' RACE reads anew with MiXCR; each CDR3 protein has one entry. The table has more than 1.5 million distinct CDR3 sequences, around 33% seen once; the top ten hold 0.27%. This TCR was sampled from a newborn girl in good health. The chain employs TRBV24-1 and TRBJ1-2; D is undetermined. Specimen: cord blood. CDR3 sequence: CAASDGLTLNAYGYTF. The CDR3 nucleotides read TGTGCCGCCAGTGACGGTTTGACTTTAAATGCCTATGGCTACACCTTC.